These 14 T cell receptor beta chains came from one sample sequenced in a study of blood T cells in healthy people across ages. PCR was performed a second time for about 7 to 11 cycles using a sample-barcoded 5' primer and a J-beta primer mix. Via MiXCR, TCRdb re-called the 5' RACE reads, giving one row per CDR3 protein. The sample comprises about 1.5 million distinct CDR3 sequences, approximately 42% of which are singletons, and around 8% rests with the top ten. The sample was blood. The receptors shown here come from a woman aged 18-35 years in good health.

This chain joins TRBV27 and TRBJ2-1; 7 bases are shared with TRBD2. After removal of 0 bases from V and 5 bases from J, the junction contained 7 bases not matched to a gene. Germline CDR1 and CDR2: MNHEY and SMNVEV (reference sequence). This CDR3 comprises 16 residues. In nucleotides, the CDR3 is TGTGCCAGCAGTTTATCTCGGCTAGCGGCTGACAATGAGCAGTTCTTC. Its protein product is CASSLSRLAADNEQFF.

J is TRBJ2-1 and V is TRBV12-3 or TRBV12-4; a weak D match, TRBD2 (5 bases). The CDR3 length is 15 residues. Between the trimmed V and J ends, which lost 7 bases and 2 bases, there was a span of 15 bases. This CDR3 reads CASISSIFTYNEQFF. CDR3 sequence (DNA): TGTGCCAGCATCTCTAGCATCTTTACCTACAATGAGCAGTTCTTC.

The chain joins TRBV20-1 to TRBJ2-3, with TRBD1 matching 7 bases. Germline lookup yields CDR1 DFQATT and CDR2 SNEGSKA (reference sequence). The V segment lost 5 bases and the J segment 0 bases; nucleotides outside the gene matches: 8. CDR3 length: 15 amino acids. The CDR3 DNA reads TGCAGTGCTGAGGAAGGGACAGCTAGCACAGATACGCAGTATTTT. This encodes CSAEEGTASTDTQYF.

The CDR3 coding sequence is TGCGCCAGCAGCTTGGCGGCGGGAGCGTTGAATGAGCAGTTCTTC. It is translated as CASSLAAGALNEQFF. V is TRBV5-1 and J is TRBJ2-1; 7 bases are a match to TRBD2. The germline V gene has CDR1 SGHRS and CDR2 YFSETQ. The junction had 7 bases not matched to a gene; V was cut back by 0 bases and J by 7 bases. This CDR3 comprises 15 residues.

This rearrangement joins TRBV14 to TRBJ2-4; D may be TRBD1 (5 bases). Germline V gene sequence: CDR1 SGHDN, CDR2 FVKESK. The length of the CDR3 is 16 residues. Trimming left V 0 bases short and J 1 base short, with 10 bases between. CDR3 sequence (DNA): TGTGCCAGCAGCCAAGACAGTACAGGCGCCAAAAACATTCAGTACTTC. The encoded protein is CASSQDSTGAKNIQYF. Filled out from reference TRBV14 and TRBJ2-4, the complete variable domain reads EAGVTQFPSHSVIEKGQTVTLRCDPISGHDNLYWYRRVMGKEIKFLLHFVKESKQDESGMPNNRFLAERTGGTYSTLKVQPAELEDSGVYFCASSQDSTGAKNIQYFGAGTRLSVL.

This clonotype was counted a few times. The chain has TRBV6-5 and TRBJ1-6; maybe TRBD1 (6 bases). Per germline, CDR1 MNHEY and CDR2 SVGAGI. Trimming took off 6 bases at V and 8 bases at J, with 17 bases between the two ends. The CDR3 totals 15 residues. The chain's CDR3 is CASRLPGQSYSPLHF. Written as DNA, the CDR3 is TGTGCCAGCAGGCTTCCCGGACAGTCTTATTCACCCCTCCACTTT.

This clonotype was seen a few times. The chain links TRBV5-1 to TRBJ2-3; no clear D gene. V shed 0 bases and J shed 4 bases, with 9 bases lying between them. This CDR3 is 14 amino acids long. CDR1 and CDR2 (germline): SGHRS, YFSETQ. The DNA for the CDR3 is TGCGCCAGCAGCTTGGCCTGGCAGGCAGATACGCAGTATTTT. As protein: CASSLAWQADTQYF. The full variable domain, with the rest looked up from reference TRBV5-1 and TRBJ2-3, is KAGVTQTPRYLIKTRGQQVTLSCSPISGHRSVSWYQQTPGQGLQFLFEYFSETQRNKGNFPGRFSGRQFSNSRSEMNVSTLELGDSALYLCASSLAWQADTQYFGPGTRLTVL.

In its sample, this clonotype was seen once. J is TRBJ2-1 and V is TRBV27, with D hard to call. V dropped 6 bases and J dropped 2 bases, with 11 bases sitting between them. This CDR3 is 14 amino acids long. CDR1 and CDR2 (germline): MNHEY, SMNVEV (reference sequence). Here the CDR3 DNA reads TGTGCCAGCAGACGTAAAGGGACCTACAATGAGCAGTTCTTC. Its translation: CASRRKGTYNEQFF.

Only a few counts were recorded for this clonotype. This chain connects TRBV7-2 to TRBJ2-1; 9 bases are shared with TRBD2. Germline trimming cut 2 bases from V and 4 bases from J; bases unmatched to any gene: 6. Germline V gene lookup returns CDR1 SGHTA and CDR2 FQGNSA. This CDR3 is built from 16 residues. The CDR3 sequence is CASSLWSGGTYNEQFF. CDR3 sequence (DNA): TGTGCCAGCAGCTTATGGAGCGGGGGGACATACAATGAGCAGTTCTTC.

The chain links TRBV12-3 or TRBV12-4 to TRBJ1-2; 7 positions match TRBD1. Trimming took 7 bases from V and 7 from J; bases not matched to a gene: 24. This CDR3 has 18 residues. The CDR3 nucleotides read TGTGCCAGCATTGACCTGCCCGGGACAGCACTCGATTGGTTTGGCTACACCTTC. Encoded protein: CASIDLPGTALDWFGYTF.

V gene TRBV20-1 combines with J gene TRBJ2-7, with TRBD2 matching over 12 bases. The CDR3 is made up of 14 amino acids. V gave up 6 bases and J gave up 4 bases; unmatched junction bases: 7. Germline values: CDR1 DFQATT, CDR2 SNEGSKA (reference sequence). In nucleotides, the CDR3 is TGCAGTGCCCCGGCGACTAGCGGGAGATACGAGCAGTACTTC. Translation: CSAPATSGRYEQYF.

The V gene is TRBV3-1, the J gene TRBJ2-7, with 10 positions matching TRBD1. CDR1 and CDR2 from the germline V gene are LGHDT and YNNKEL (reference sequence). With 2 bases clipped from V and 1 base from J, the junction kept 5 bases outside the gene matches. This CDR3 is built from 16 residues. The CDR3 sequence is CASSQFPGQGSYEQYF. The CDR3 nucleotides are TGTGCCAGCAGCCAATTTCCGGGACAGGGGTCCTACGAGCAGTACTTC.

CDR3 amino acids: CASSEKGTSASYEQYF. In nucleotides, the CDR3 is TGTGCCAGCAGTGAAAAGGGGACTAGCGCTTCCTACGAGCAGTACTTC. The rearrangement joins TRBV6-1 to TRBJ2-5; 10 bases are a match to TRBD2. TRBJ2-7 explains the end of the DNA better; the J call may be wrong. Germline CDR1 and CDR2: MNHNS and SASEGT. This CDR3 region has 16 residues.

The V and J genes are TRBV5-1 and TRBJ2-1; 8 bases fit TRBD2. The J call is uncertain, as TRBJ2-7 better fits the DNA end. CDR1 and CDR2 from the germline V gene are SGHRS and YFSETQ. This CDR3 has 13 residues. CDR3 DNA: TGCGCCAGCAGCTCACTGACTAGCGATGAGCAGTACTTC. It is translated as CASSSLTSDEQYF.